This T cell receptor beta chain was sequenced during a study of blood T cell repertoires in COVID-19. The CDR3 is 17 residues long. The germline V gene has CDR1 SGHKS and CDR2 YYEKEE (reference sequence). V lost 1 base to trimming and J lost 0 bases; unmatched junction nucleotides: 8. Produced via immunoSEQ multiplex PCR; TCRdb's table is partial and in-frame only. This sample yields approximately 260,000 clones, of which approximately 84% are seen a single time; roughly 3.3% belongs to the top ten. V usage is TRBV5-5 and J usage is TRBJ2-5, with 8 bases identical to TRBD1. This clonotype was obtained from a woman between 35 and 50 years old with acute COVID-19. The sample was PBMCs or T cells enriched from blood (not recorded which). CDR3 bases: TGTGCCAGCAGCTTGAGACAGGGGTTTAGTCACCAAGAGACCCAGTACTTC. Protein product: CASSLRQGFSHQETQYF.